The 22 T cell receptor beta chains given below trace back to one sample, sequenced in a study of OX40 agonist ivuxolimab in advanced cancers. The table came from immunoSEQ multiplex PCR; TCRdb's copy has only in-frame clones and leaves some out. The data hold under 80,000 clones, with 92% observed a single time. Source: CD4+ or CD8+ T cells sorted from blood, taken in a trial of the OX40 agonist ivuxolimab. The receptors derive from an adult with an advanced solid tumor such as melanoma, head and neck, liver or kidney cancer.

This sequence joins TRBV5-6 and TRBJ2-3; TRBD2 might be the D (6 bases). The germline gives CDR1 SGHDT, CDR2 YYEEEE. V lost 2 bases and J 5 bases, leaving 15 bases between the germline ends. This CDR3 comprises 15 residues. CDR3 coding DNA: TGTGCCAGCAGCTTTGGGACTCCCCAAGTAGATACGCAGTATTTT. Translating it yields CASSFGTPQVDTQYF.

This chain connects TRBV10-3 to TRBJ1-1; D call uncertain. The V end was cut by 2 bases, the J end by 0 bases, with 13 bases between. Germline CDR1 is ENHRY and CDR2 is SYGVKD. The CDR3 length is 16 residues. The CDR3 coding sequence is TGTGCCATCAGTGAGACCTGGATGGGAATGAACACTGAAGCTTTCTTT. Protein: CAISETWMGMNTEAFF.

This rearrangement joins TRBV11-2 to TRBJ2-5; a possible D gene is TRBD2 (6 bases). V gave up 5 bases and J gave up 5 bases, with 6 bases separating them. Germline V gene lookup returns CDR1 SGHAT and CDR2 FQNNGV. CDR3 length equals 11 residues. CDR3 nucleotide sequence: TGTGCCAGCAGCGCGGGGGAGACCCAGTACTTC. It specifies CASSAGETQYF.

This rearrangement joins TRBV11-2 to TRBJ2-7; TRBD1 matches at 10 bases. The germline V gene has CDR1 SGHAT and CDR2 FQNNGV. The CDR3 has 15 residues. V gave up 6 bases and J gave up 3 bases; unmatched junction bases: 8. CDR3 loop: CASRRAGTGDYEQYF. The CDR3 coding sequence is TGTGCCAGCAGGCGCGCCGGGACAGGGGACTACGAGCAGTACTTC.

This CDR3 reads CASSSHGGAGNYNEQFF. The CDR3 nucleotides read TGTGCCAGTAGTTCCCATGGGGGAGCAGGTAACTACAATGAGCAGTTCTTC. V gene TRBV19 combines with J gene TRBJ2-1; tentatively, D is TRBD1 or TRBD2 (5 bases each). V was pared by 5 bases and J by 3 bases, with 20 bases between. This CDR3 comprises 17 residues. Germline CDR1 is LNHDA and CDR2 is SQIVND (reference sequence).

The chain employs TRBV10-3 and TRBJ2-7; D is possibly TRBD1 (6 bases). The CDR3 is 13 amino acids. Trimming pared 7 bases from V and 0 bases from J, leaving 10 bases between. Germline loops: CDR1 ENHRY, CDR2 SYGVKD. This chain's CDR3 is CAINDRNSYEQYF. The CDR3 bases are TGTGCCATCAATGACAGGAACTCCTACGAGCAGTACTTC.

The V and J genes are TRBV19 and TRBJ2-1; 10 bases align to TRBD2. This CDR3 is built from 15 residues. J lost 8 bases, V lost 3 bases, and 7 bases had no gene match. Germline lookup yields CDR1 LNHDA and CDR2 SQIVND (reference sequence). The CDR3 coding sequence is TGTGCCAGTAGTATCCCTTTTAGCGGGGGGTATGAGCAGTTCTTC. It codes for CASSIPFSGGYEQFF.

The chain has TRBV5-4 and TRBJ2-3; D perhaps matches TRBD1 (5 bases). Per the germline V gene, CDR1 is SGHNT and CDR2 is YYREEE (reference sequence). The CDR3 contains 13 residues. The V gene lost 4 bases and the J gene lost 2 bases, with 8 bases spanning the gap. In DNA form, the CDR3 reads TGTGCCAGCAGCCCAGGGCCCACAGATACGCAGTATTTT. This gives the protein CASSPGPTDTQYF.

The chain links TRBV2 to TRBJ2-1; the D gene is possibly TRBD1 (5 bases). V dropped 8 bases and J dropped 8 bases, with 13 bases sitting between them. Germline V gene sequence: CDR1 SNHLY, CDR2 FYNNEI. CDR3 length: 12 amino acids. CDR3 in DNA: TGTGCCAGCGAAGGGGTTGGGGATGAGCAGTTCTTC. Its translation: CASEGVGDEQFF.

This rearrangement joins TRBV6-5 to TRBJ2-2; D is ambiguous. The V gene lost 5 bases and the J gene lost 3 bases, with 13 bases spanning the gap. The CDR3 has 15 residues. Germline V gene lookup returns CDR1 MNHEY and CDR2 SVGAGI. CDR3 coding DNA: TGTGCCAGCAGTCCACAAACTCAGGACACCGGGGAGCTGTTTTTT. Protein product: CASSPQTQDTGELFF.

The count of this clone is one. This chain connects TRBV5-4 to TRBJ2-1; possible D gene TRBD2, 5 bases. Germline CDR1 is SGHNT and CDR2 is YYREEE (reference sequence). Trimming took 4 bases from V and 4 from J, leaving 9 bases between them. The CDR3 runs to 13 residues. CDR3 residues: CASSHGNYNEQFF. The CDR3 DNA follows: TGTGCCAGCAGCCACGGGAATTACAATGAGCAGTTCTTC.

The rearrangement uses TRBV19 and TRBJ2-3; D possibly uses TRBD1 or TRBD2 (5 bases each). The V gene lost 4 bases and the J gene lost 1 base, with 12 bases spanning the gap. CDR1 and CDR2 (germline): LNHDA, SQIVND (reference sequence). The CDR3 length is 15 residues. CDR3 in amino acids: CASSTRDRRTDTQYF. As DNA, the CDR3 is TGTGCCAGTAGTACCAGGGACCGACGCACAGATACGCAGTATTTT.

The chain uses TRBV11-2 and TRBJ2-7; TRBD1 aligns across 7 bases. This CDR3 has 14 amino acids. Germline V gene lookup returns CDR1 SGHAT and CDR2 FQNNGV. V was clipped by 4 bases and J by 1 base; unmatched bases: 4. The CDR3 spells CASSYSTGSYEQYF. CDR3 bases: TGTGCCAGCAGCTATTCGACAGGGTCCTACGAGCAGTACTTC.

The table lists this clone with a count of one. The chain employs TRBV19 and TRBJ1-1, with no clear D. This CDR3 is built from 12 residues. Germline V gene data show CDR1 as LNHDA and CDR2 as SQIVND (reference sequence). Deletions cut 8 bases from V and 1 base from J, with 8 bases between. CDR3 sequence reads: CASGVGNTEAFF. For the CDR3, the DNA is TGTGCCAGTGGAGTAGGGAACACTGAAGCTTTCTTT.

The chain couples TRBV10-2 to TRBJ1-2, with TRBD1 as a possible D gene (6 bases). CDR3 length: 14 amino acids. Germline assignment: CDR1 WSHSY and CDR2 SAAADI. V dropped 7 bases and J dropped 5 bases, with 17 bases sitting between them. The chain's CDR3 is CASIRSGGPYGYTF. The CDR3, as DNA: TGCGCCAGCATTAGATCGGGGGGGCCTTATGGCTACACCTTC.

The V and J genes are TRBV10-2 and TRBJ1-5; D call uncertain. Germline CDR1 reads WSHSY; CDR2 reads SAAADI. With 7 bases removed from V and 2 bases from J, the gap between germline ends came to 6 bases. CDR3 length: 12 residues. CDR3 sequence: CASTLGNQPQHF. CDR3 sequence (DNA): TGCGCCAGCACTCTGGGCAATCAGCCCCAGCATTTT.

The V call is TRBV5-1, the J call TRBJ2-2; D remains ambiguous. CDR3 length: 13 residues. The V end was cut by 4 bases, the J end by 6 bases, with 10 bases between. The germline V gene encodes CDR1 SGHRS and CDR2 YFSETQ. CDR3 in amino acids: CASSPNGAGELFF. In nucleotides, the CDR3 is TGCGCCAGCAGCCCGAATGGAGCCGGGGAGCTGTTTTTT.

This chain uses TRBV5-1 with TRBJ2-3; no clear D gene. The CDR3 runs 15 residues. Trimming pared 2 bases from V and 2 bases from J, leaving 12 bases between. Germline assignment: CDR1 SGHRS and CDR2 YFSETQ. CDR3 amino acids: CASSFYSLHTDTQYF. The CDR3 DNA reads as TGCGCCAGCAGCTTTTACAGTTTACACACAGATACGCAGTATTTT.

This rearrangement joins TRBV9 to TRBJ1-1; D is uncertain. Per germline, CDR1 SGDLS and CDR2 YYNGEE. Trimming pared 4 bases from V and 5 bases from J, leaving 3 bases between. The CDR3 is made up of 10 amino acids. CDR3 sequence (DNA): TGTGCCAGCAGCCCTACTGAAGCTTTCTTT. It codes for CASSPTEAFF. Looking up the rest from reference TRBV9 and TRBJ1-1 gives the full variable domain: DSGVTQTPKHLITATGQRVTLRCSPRSGDLSVYWYQQSLDQGLQFLIQYYNGEERAKGNILERFSAQQFPDLHSELNLSSLELGDSALYFCASSPTEAFFGQGTRLTVV.

This clone was seen just once. This chain links TRBV10-1 with TRBJ2-1; 12 bases match TRBD2. Per germline, CDR1 WNHNN and CDR2 SYGVQD (reference sequence). The CDR3 loop spans 17 amino acids. The trim removed 4 bases at V and 6 bases at J, leaving 10 bases unmatched. The CDR3 is CASSGSPSGGAVNEQFF. The CDR3, as DNA: TGCGCCAGCAGTGGATCCCCTAGCGGGGGGGCAGTCAATGAGCAGTTCTTC.

The chain recombines TRBV10-3 with TRBJ1-2; D gene uncertain. Trimming pared 0 bases from V and 6 bases from J, leaving 14 bases between. The germline V gene has CDR1 ENHRY and CDR2 SYGVKD. CDR3 length equals 15 residues. The DNA of the CDR3 is TGTGCCATCAGTGAGTCCGAAGAGGGCCTCGATGGCTACACCTTC. Its translation: CAISESEEGLDGYTF.

This chain connects TRBV7-9 to TRBJ2-3; D may correspond to TRBD1 or TRBD2 (6 bases each). Per the germline V gene, CDR1 is SEHNR and CDR2 is FQNEAQ (reference sequence). The CDR3 runs 16 residues. Trimming removed 5 bases from V and 1 base from J, with 16 bases in between. The DNA of the CDR3 is TGTGCCAGCAGCCCAAATAGGGGGGCGGGCACAGATACGCAGTATTTT. It specifies CASSPNRGAGTDTQYF.